The clone carrying this T cell receptor beta chain was seen only a few times. These data are taken from a study of blood T cell repertoires in COVID-19. As for the study in general: Sites in the United States, Italy and Spain provided acute and convalescent COVID-19 samples. From T cells, B-cell-depleted T cells, or PBMCs came the material, which was cDNA or gDNA.

V lost 6 bases and J lost 0, with 3 bases in between. CDR3 length: 11 amino acids. Germline-derived CDR1 and CDR2 are DFQATT and SNEGSKA (reference sequence). Authors' processing steps: Nucleated cell counts were estimated from reference gene primer amplification. TCRdb's table, derived via immunoSEQ multiplex PCR, lists solely in-frame clones and lacks some. V and J calls and clone size follow that table, whereas D and trimming were derived from the DNA. The sample lists approximately 50,000 clones; 90% were seen once. Sequenced material: peripheral blood. V and J are TRBV20-1 and TRBJ2-1; no clear D gene. This sequence originates from a human donor in a cohort sampled during active COVID-19. The CDR3 loop reads CSASSYNEQFF. CDR3 bases: TGCAGTGCCAGCTCCTACAATGAGCAGTTCTTC.